This is a list of T cell receptor beta chains from one sample in a study of control samples from healthy donors and cancer patients. The data were produced by immunoSEQ multiplex PCR, yet TCRdb's version contains in-frame clones alone and is incomplete. This sample has some 100,000 clones, with roughly nine tenths found just once. Sequencing used blood. These receptors came from a human donor in good health. The donor label of this sample is uncertain. Both conserved end residues are part of each CDR3. A D gene is named only where the DNA matches it firmly. Clone size appears in some rows only: once, few, many, or a class for an expanded clone.

d_call: NA
clone_size: NA
j_call: TRBJ1-5
v_call: TRBV20-1
cdr3_nt: TGCAGTGCCAGTAGATCCGGCGATCAGCCCCAGCATTTT
cdr3_aa: CSASRSGDQPQHF

d_call: NA
clone_size: NA
j_call: TRBJ1-1
v_call: TRBV20-1
cdr3_nt: TGCAGTGCTCTGGGGACTGAAGCTTTCTTT
cdr3_aa: CSALGTEAFF

d_call: NA
clone_size: NA
j_call: TRBJ1-6
v_call: TRBV7-2
cdr3_nt: TGTGCCAGCAGCTTGAACAGGGTCGGGAATTCACCCCTCCACTTT
cdr3_aa: CASSLNRVGNSPLHF

d_call: TRBD2
clone_size: NA
j_call: TRBJ2-2
v_call: TRBV30
cdr3_nt: TGTGCCTGTATGGGGGGGTTCGCGAACACCGGGGAGCTGTTTTTT
cdr3_aa: CACMGGFANTGELFF

d_call: TRBD1
clone_size: NA
j_call: TRBJ2-5
v_call: TRBV7-2
cdr3_nt: TGTGCCAGCAGCCCGACAGGGCAGGGCCAAGAGACCCAGTACTTC
cdr3_aa: CASSPTGQGQETQYF

d_call: TRBD2
clone_size: NA
j_call: TRBJ2-3
v_call: TRBV11-2
cdr3_nt: TGTGCCAGCAGCTTGGGACTAGCGGGGGTGTATACGCAGTATTTT
cdr3_aa: CASSLGLAGVYTQYF

d_call: TRBD1
clone_size: NA
j_call: TRBJ1-1
v_call: TRBV24-1
cdr3_nt: TGTGCCACCAGGGGGGACAGGGGGTCCACTGAAGCTTTCTTT
cdr3_aa: CATRGDRGSTEAFF

d_call: NA
clone_size: NA
j_call: TRBJ2-1
v_call: TRBV6-2/TRBV6-3
cdr3_nt: TGTGCCAGCAGCCTTTTTTCTGATGAGCAGTTCTTC
cdr3_aa: CASSLFSDEQFF

d_call: TRBD1
clone_size: NA
j_call: TRBJ1-5
v_call: TRBV5-5
cdr3_nt: TGTGCCAGCAGCTTGGAGGGGACAGGGGGTGAGCCCCAGCATTTT
cdr3_aa: CASSLEGTGGEPQHF

d_call: TRBD2
clone_size: NA
j_call: TRBJ2-7
v_call: TRBV6-5
cdr3_nt: TGTGCCAGCAGTCCCAGCGGGGCGGGGTTTTACGAGCAGTACTTC
cdr3_aa: CASSPSGAGFYEQYF

d_call: NA
clone_size: NA
j_call: TRBJ1-5
v_call: TRBV6-5
cdr3_nt: TGTGCCAGCAGTTGGGACACCGATCAGCCCCAGCATTTT
cdr3_aa: CASSWDTDQPQHF

d_call: NA
clone_size: once
j_call: TRBJ1-5
v_call: TRBV10-2
cdr3_nt: TGCGCCCGCCCCCCACGGTGGCAGGGCAGTCAGCCCCAGCATTTT
cdr3_aa: CARPPRWQGSQPQHF

d_call: NA
clone_size: NA
j_call: TRBJ2-3
v_call: TRBV5-4
cdr3_nt: TGTGCCAGCAGCTTGGATCCGGGTACGCAGTATTTT
cdr3_aa: CASSLDPGTQYF

d_call: NA
clone_size: NA
j_call: TRBJ1-2
v_call: TRBV13
cdr3_nt: TGTGCCAGCACCACTGACGTCCGGGTATTACGAACCGAAAACTATGGCTACACCTTC
cdr3_aa: CASTTDVRVLRTENYGYTF

d_call: NA
clone_size: NA
j_call: TRBJ1-6
v_call: TRBV9
cdr3_nt: TGTGCCAGCAGCGTAGGACCTCTAGAGGGTTCACCCCTCCACTTT
cdr3_aa: CASSVGPLEGSPLHF

d_call: NA
clone_size: NA
j_call: TRBJ1-2
v_call: TRBV6-5
cdr3_nt: TGTGCCAGCAGGAGTCGGGGATCGGCTGGCTACACCTTC
cdr3_aa: CASRSRGSAGYTF

d_call: TRBD1
clone_size: NA
j_call: TRBJ1-3
v_call: TRBV7-9
cdr3_nt: TGTGCCAGCAGCCCTGACAGGGGTGCTGGAAACACCATATATTTT
cdr3_aa: CASSPDRGAGNTIYF

d_call: NA
clone_size: NA
j_call: TRBJ1-1
v_call: TRBV5-6
cdr3_nt: TGTGCCAGCAGCCGAATAGACAGCTTGAACACTGAAGCTTTCTTT
cdr3_aa: CASSRIDSLNTEAFF

d_call: NA
clone_size: NA
j_call: TRBJ1-1
v_call: TRBV12-3/TRBV12-4
cdr3_nt: TGTGCCAGCAGTTTAGGGGGGGGGACTGAAGCTTTCTTT
cdr3_aa: CASSLGGGTEAFF

d_call: TRBD1
clone_size: NA
j_call: TRBJ1-2
v_call: TRBV27
cdr3_nt: TGTGCCAGCAGTTTGTCCGGGACAGGCAACTATGGCTACACCTTC
cdr3_aa: CASSLSGTGNYGYTF

d_call: TRBD2
clone_size: NA
j_call: TRBJ2-5
v_call: TRBV29-1
cdr3_nt: TGCAGCGTGGGGGGGGGTACCCAGTACTTC
cdr3_aa: CSVGGGTQYF

d_call: NA
clone_size: once
j_call: TRBJ2-1
v_call: TRBV7-9
cdr3_nt: TGTGCCAGCAGAAAAAGGGCGGGGGCGAATGAGCAGTTCTTC
cdr3_aa: CASRKRAGANEQFF

d_call: NA
clone_size: few
j_call: TRBJ2-2
v_call: TRBV12-5
cdr3_nt: TGTGCTAGTGGCGGACAACAGGTTGACACCGGGGAGCTGTTTTTT
cdr3_aa: CASGGQQVDTGELFF